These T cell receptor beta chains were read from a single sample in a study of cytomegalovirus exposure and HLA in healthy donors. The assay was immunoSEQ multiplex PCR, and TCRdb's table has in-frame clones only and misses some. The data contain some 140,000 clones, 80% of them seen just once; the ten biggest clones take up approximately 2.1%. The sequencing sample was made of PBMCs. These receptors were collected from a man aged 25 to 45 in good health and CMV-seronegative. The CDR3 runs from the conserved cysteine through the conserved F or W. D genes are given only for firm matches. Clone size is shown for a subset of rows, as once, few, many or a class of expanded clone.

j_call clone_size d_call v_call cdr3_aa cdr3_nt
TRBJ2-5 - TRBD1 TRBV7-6 CASSPDRGHRETQYF TGTGCCAGCAGCCCGGACAGGGGGCATAGGGAGACCCAGTACTTC
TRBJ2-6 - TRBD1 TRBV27 CASSPPRDSSLTGANVLTF TGTGCCAGCTCCCCCCCCCGGGACAGTTCCCTTACTGGGGCCAACGTCCTGACTTTC
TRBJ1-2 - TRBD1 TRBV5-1 CASSFGTGLGYTF TGCGCCAGCAGCTTTGGGACAGGGCTAGGCTACACCTTC
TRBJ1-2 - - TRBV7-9 CAIPRGGTANYGYTF TGTGCCATCCCAAGGGGGGGGACTGCTAACTATGGCTACACCTTC
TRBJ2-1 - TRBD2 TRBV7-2 CASSSLAVSNEQFF TGTGCCAGCAGCTCTCTAGCGGTCTCCAATGAGCAGTTCTTC
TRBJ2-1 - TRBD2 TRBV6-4 CASSDTSPLAGETYNEQFF TGTGCCAGCAGTGACACAAGCCCCCTAGCGGGAGAGACGTACAATGAGCAGTTCTTC
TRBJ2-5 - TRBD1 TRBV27 CASSPDRGRETQYF TGTGCCAGCAGCCCCGACAGGGGACGAGAGACCCAGTACTTC
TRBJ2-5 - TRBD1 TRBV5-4 CASSMGQAQETQYF TGTGCCAGCAGCATGGGACAGGCCCAAGAGACCCAGTACTTC
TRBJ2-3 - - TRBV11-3 CASSMSRGTDTQYF TGTGCCAGCAGCATGAGCCGGGGCACAGATACGCAGTATTTT
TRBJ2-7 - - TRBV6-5 CASSADLYEQYF TGTGCCAGCAGTGCGGACTTATACGAGCAGTACTTC
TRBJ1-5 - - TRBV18 CASSNQGNQPQHF TGTGCCAGCTCAAATCAGGGTAATCAGCCCCAGCATTTT
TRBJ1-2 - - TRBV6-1 CASRELHGYTF TGTGCCAGCAGAGAACTCCATGGCTACACCTTC
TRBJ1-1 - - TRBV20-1 CSPLGSTEAFF TGCAGTCCCCTGGGGAGCACTGAAGCTTTCTTT
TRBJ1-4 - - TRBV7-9 CSSSLNEKLFF TGTTCCAGCAGCCTAAATGAAAAACTGTTTTTT
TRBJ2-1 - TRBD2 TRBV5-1 CASSTTSGTNNEQFF TGCGCCAGCAGCACGACTAGCGGCACTAACAATGAGCAGTTCTTC
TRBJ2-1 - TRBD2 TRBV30 CASPLREATYNEQFF TGTGCCTCCCCGTTGCGGGAGGCAACCTACAATGAGCAGTTCTTC
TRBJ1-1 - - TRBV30 CAWIGREGTEAFF TGTGCCTGGATCGGGAGGGAGGGCACTGAAGCTTTCTTT
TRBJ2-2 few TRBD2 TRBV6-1 CASSDPGGTNTGELFF TGTGCCAGCAGTGACCCGGGAGGGACGAACACCGGGGAGCTGTTTTTT
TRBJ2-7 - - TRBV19 CASSIPSGEQYF TGTGCCAGTAGTATCCCATCGGGGGAGCAGTACTTC
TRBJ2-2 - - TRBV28 CASITGQGHTGELFF TGTGCCAGCATCACGGGGCAGGGGCACACCGGGGAGCTGTTTTTT
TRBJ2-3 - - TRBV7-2 CASIMGPSTDTQYF TGTGCCAGCATAATGGGGCCTAGCACAGATACGCAGTATTTT
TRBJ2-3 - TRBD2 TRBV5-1 CASRPGLAQPRDTQYF TGCGCCAGCAGACCAGGACTAGCGCAACCTAGGGATACGCAGTATTTT
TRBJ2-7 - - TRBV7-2 CASSFNGGEQYF TGTGCCAGCAGCTTTAACGGCGGCGAGCAGTACTTC
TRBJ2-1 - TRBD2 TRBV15 CATSREGLKNEQFF TGTGCCACCAGCAGAGAGGGACTAAAGAATGAGCAGTTCTTC
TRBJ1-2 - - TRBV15 CATSRAALGSYGYTF TGTGCCACCAGCAGAGCGGCCCTAGGGAGCTATGGCTACACCTTC
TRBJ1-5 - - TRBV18 CASSKTANSNQPQHF TGTGCCAGCTCCAAGACAGCTAATAGCAATCAGCCCCAGCATTTT
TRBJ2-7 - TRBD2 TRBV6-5 CASSYSGLAAYEQYF TGTGCCAGCAGTTACTCAGGACTAGCGGCCTACGAGCAGTACTTC
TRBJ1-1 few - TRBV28 CATRDKNTEAFF TGTGCCACCCGCGACAAGAACACTGAAGCTTTCTTT
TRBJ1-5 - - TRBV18 CASSPGENQPQHF TGTGCCAGCTCACCAGGGGAGAATCAGCCCCAGCATTTT
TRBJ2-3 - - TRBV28 CASTLQGGWTDTQYF TGTGCCAGCACCCTACAGGGGGGGTGGACAGATACGCAGTATTTT
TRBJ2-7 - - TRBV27 CASRGASKGVGTYEQYF TGTGCCAGCAGGGGCGCATCAAAGGGGGTAGGCACCTACGAGCAGTACTTC
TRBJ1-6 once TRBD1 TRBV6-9 CASSHGQGVGYNSPLHF TGTGCCAGCAGCCACGGACAGGGAGTGGGCTATAATTCACCCCTCCACTTT
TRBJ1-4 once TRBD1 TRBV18 CASNHGGTEPEKLFF TGTGCCAGCAACCACGGTGGGACAGAACCTGAAAAACTGTTTTTT
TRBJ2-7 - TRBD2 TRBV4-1 CASSQVLGGGLSSYEQYF TGCGCCAGCAGCCAAGTACTTGGCGGGGGGCTCAGCTCCTACGAGCAGTACTTC
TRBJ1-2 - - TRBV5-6 CASNFDRTYGYTF TGTGCCAGCAACTTCGACAGGACCTATGGCTACACCTTC
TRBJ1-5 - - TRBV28 CASTKSPGGAQPQHF TGTGCCAGCACCAAGTCCCCGGGTGGGGCTCAGCCCCAGCATTTT
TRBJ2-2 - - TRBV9 CASHQSDSNTGELFF TGTGCCAGCCACCAGTCCGACTCTAACACCGGGGAGCTGTTTTTT
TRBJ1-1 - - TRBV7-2 CASSARQSATTEAFF TGTGCCAGCAGCGCACGACAGTCCGCGACCACTGAAGCTTTCTTT
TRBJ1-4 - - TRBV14 CASSPRLAEKLFF TGTGCCAGCAGCCCCAGACTTGCTGAAAAACTGTTTTTT
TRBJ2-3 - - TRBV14 CASSLVANTDTQYF TGTGCCAGCAGCCTGGTAGCGAATACGGATACGCAGTATTTT
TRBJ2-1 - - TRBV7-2 CASSLEGHQTSYNEQFF TGTGCCAGCAGCTTAGAAGGACACCAAACTTCCTACAATGAGCAGTTCTTC
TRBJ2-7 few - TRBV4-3 CASSPYSASPNYEQYF TGCGCCAGCAGCCCCTACAGCGCTAGCCCCAACTACGAGCAGTACTTC
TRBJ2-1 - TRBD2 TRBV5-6 CASSVTSGSSNEQFF TGTGCCAGCAGCGTTACTAGCGGGAGTAGCAATGAGCAGTTCTTC
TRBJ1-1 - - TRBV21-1 CATRQGDVAEAFF TGTGCCACACGACAGGGCGATGTGGCTGAAGCTTTCTTT
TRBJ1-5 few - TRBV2 CASSGNNQPQHF TGTGCCAGCAGCGGGAACAATCAGCCCCAGCATTTT
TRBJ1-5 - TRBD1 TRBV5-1 CASSPQGVANQPQHF TGCGCCAGCAGCCCTCAGGGGGTTGCAAATCAGCCCCAGCATTTT